This T cell receptor beta chain was profiled in a study of graft-versus-host responses after intestinal transplantation. The overall study: All recipients were transplanted with multivisceral, liver-intestinal, or isolated intestinal grafts. Every transplant recipient was induced with anti-thymocyte globulin, then maintained on tacrolimus and steroids for roughly 3 years.

The CDR3 spans 18 residues. Germline V gives CDR1 MDHEN, CDR2 SYDVKM. V was clipped by 5 bases and J by 5 bases; unmatched bases: 20. TCRdb's copy holds only in-frame clones and misses some; the assay was immunoSEQ multiplex PCR. The sample comprises approximately 77,000 clones, around 92% of which are singletons, and approximately 0.64% rests with the top ten. The clonotype comes from a human patient who received an intestinal transplant, so some T cells may come from the graft donor. Sequenced material: PBMCs, taken 98 days after intestinal transplantation. The chain couples TRBV28 to TRBJ2-5, with TRBD1 matching over 7 bases. The CDR3 DNA is TGTGCCAGCAGTCCTGATGACAGGGATATTCGATTGGAGGAGACCCAGTACTTC. Its translation is CASSPDDRDIRLEETQYF.